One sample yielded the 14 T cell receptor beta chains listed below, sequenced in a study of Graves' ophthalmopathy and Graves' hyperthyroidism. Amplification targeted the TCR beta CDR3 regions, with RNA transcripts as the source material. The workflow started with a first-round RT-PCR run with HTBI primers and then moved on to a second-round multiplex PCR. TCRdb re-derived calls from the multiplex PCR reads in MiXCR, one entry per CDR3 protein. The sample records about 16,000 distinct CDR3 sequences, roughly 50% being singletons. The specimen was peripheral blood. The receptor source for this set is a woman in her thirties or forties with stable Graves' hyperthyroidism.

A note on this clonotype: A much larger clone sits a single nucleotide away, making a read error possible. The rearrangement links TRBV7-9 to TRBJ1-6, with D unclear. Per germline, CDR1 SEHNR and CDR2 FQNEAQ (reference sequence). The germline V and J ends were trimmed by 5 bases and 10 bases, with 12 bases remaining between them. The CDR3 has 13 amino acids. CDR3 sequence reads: CASSVDGQSPLHF. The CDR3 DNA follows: TGTGCCAGCAGCGTGGACGGGCAGTCACCCCTCCACTTT. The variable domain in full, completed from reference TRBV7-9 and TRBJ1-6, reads DTGVSQNPRHKITKRGQNVTFRCDPISEHNRLYWYRQTLGQGPEFLTYFQNEAQLEKSRLLSDRFSAERPKGSFSTLEIQRTEQGDSAMYLCASSVDGQSPLHFGNGTRLTVT.

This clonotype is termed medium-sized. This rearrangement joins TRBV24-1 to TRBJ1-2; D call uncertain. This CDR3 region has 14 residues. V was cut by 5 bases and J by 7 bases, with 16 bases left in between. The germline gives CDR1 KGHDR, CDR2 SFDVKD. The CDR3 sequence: CATSASGGNSGYTF. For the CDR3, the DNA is TGTGCCACCAGTGCCAGCGGAGGTAACAGTGGCTACACCTTC.

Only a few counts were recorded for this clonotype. The CDR3 is CASSHAVRDQPQHF. The CDR3 coding sequence is TGTGCCAGCAGCCACGCCGTCAGGGATCAGCCCCAGCATTTT. This chain connects TRBV4-2 to TRBJ1-5, with a tentative D call TRBD1 (5 bases). CDR1 and CDR2 (germline): LGHNA, YNFKEQ. Trimming shortened V by 3 bases and J by 5 bases, and 11 bases separated the two germline ends. The CDR3 consists of 14 residues.

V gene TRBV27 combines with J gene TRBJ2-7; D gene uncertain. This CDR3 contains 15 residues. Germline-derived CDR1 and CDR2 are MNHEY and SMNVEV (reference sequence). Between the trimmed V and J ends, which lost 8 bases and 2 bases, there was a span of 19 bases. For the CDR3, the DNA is TGTGCCAGCGGGCTTATACAATCTCGTCCCTACGAGCAGTACTTC. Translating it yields CASGLIQSRPYEQYF.

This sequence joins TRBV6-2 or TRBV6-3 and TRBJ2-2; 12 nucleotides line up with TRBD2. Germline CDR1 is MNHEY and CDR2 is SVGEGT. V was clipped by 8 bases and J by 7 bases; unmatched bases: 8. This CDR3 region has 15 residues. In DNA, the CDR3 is TGTGCCAGCCTGTCTAGCGGGGGGGCTATCGGGGAGCTGTTTTTT. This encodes CASLSSGGAIGELFF.

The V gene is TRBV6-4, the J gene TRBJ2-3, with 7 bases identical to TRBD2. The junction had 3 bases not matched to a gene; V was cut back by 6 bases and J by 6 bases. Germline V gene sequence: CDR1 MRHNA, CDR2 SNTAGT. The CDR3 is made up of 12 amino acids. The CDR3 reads CASSNGGDTQYF. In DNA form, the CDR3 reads TGTGCCAGCAGCAACGGGGGGGATACGCAGTATTTT.

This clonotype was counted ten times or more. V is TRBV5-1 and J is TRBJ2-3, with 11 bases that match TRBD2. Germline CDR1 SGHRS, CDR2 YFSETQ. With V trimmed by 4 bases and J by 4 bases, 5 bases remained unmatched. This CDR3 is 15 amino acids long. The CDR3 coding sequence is TGCGCCAGCAGCCTACTAGCGGGGGCCGCAGATACGCAGTATTTT. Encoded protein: CASSLLAGAADTQYF.

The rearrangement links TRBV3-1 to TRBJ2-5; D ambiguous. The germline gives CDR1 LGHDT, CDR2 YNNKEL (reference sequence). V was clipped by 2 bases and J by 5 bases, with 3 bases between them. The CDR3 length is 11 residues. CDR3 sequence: CASSQRETQYF. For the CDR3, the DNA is TGTGCCAGCAGCCAAAGGGAGACCCAGTACTTC.

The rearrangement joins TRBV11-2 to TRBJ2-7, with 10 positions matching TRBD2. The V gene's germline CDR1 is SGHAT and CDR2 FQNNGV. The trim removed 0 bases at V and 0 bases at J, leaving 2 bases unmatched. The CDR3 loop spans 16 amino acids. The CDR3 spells CASSLDLAGGSYEQYF. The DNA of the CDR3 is TGTGCCAGCAGCTTAGATTTAGCGGGAGGCTCCTACGAGCAGTACTTC. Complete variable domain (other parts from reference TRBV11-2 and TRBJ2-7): EAGVAQSPRYKIIEKRQSVAFWCNPISGHATLYWYQQILGQGPKLLIQFQNNGVVDDSQLPKDRFSAERLKGVDSTLKIQPAKLEDSAVYLCASSLDLAGGSYEQYFGPGTRLTVT.

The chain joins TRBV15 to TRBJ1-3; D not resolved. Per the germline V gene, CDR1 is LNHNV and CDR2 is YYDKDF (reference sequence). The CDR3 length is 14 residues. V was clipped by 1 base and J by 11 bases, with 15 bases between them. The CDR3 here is CATSRGRAGSAIYF. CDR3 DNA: TGTGCCACCAGCAGAGGTAGGGCCGGAAGCGCCATATATTTT.

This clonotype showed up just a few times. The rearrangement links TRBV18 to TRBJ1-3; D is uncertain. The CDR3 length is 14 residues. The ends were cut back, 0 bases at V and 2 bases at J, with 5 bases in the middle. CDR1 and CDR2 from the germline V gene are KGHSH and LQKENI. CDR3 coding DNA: TGTGCCAGCTCACCACCTAATCCTGGAAACACCATATATTTT. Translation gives CASSPPNPGNTIYF.

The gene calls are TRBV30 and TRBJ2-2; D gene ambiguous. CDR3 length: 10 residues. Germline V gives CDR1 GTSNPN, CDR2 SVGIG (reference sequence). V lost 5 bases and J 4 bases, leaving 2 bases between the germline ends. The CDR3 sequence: CAWGTGELFF. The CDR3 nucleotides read TGTGCCTGGGGCACCGGGGAGCTGTTTTTT.

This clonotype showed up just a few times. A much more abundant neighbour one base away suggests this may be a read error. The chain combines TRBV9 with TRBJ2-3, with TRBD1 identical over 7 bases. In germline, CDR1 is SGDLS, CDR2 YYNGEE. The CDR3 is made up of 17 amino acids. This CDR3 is CASSVKGGKHPTETQYF. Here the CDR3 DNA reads TGTGCCAGCAGCGTAAAAGGGGGCAAACATCCCACAGAGACGCAGTATTTT.

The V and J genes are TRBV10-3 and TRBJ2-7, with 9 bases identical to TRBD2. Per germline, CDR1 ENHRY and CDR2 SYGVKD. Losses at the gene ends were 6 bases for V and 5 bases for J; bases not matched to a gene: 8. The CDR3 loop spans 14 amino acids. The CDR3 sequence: CAIRHSGSDDEQYF. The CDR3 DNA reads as TGTGCCATCAGGCATAGCGGGAGCGACGACGAGCAGTACTTC.